This T cell receptor (beta chain) was recovered during a study of CD8+CD57+ T cells in acquired aplastic anemia. Study-wide background: The study obtained an average of 3.2 ug of DNA from sorted CD4+ and CD8+ cells.

Genomic DNA acted as the template from which TCR beta VDJ combination and CDR3 sequence profiling were carried out. TCRdb reprocessed the reads with MiXCR, giving one entry per CDR3 protein. The sample holds some 160,000 distinct CDR3 sequences, less than 50% seen once. The CDR3 has 13 residues. Germline V lookup: CDR1 MNHEY, CDR2 SVGAGI. V was pared by 0 bases and J by 5 bases, with 7 bases between. Patients picked for sequencing had shown CD8+CD57+ cell expansion detected by flow cytometry. This clonotype occurred a few times. The receptor comes from a human donor with aplastic anemia. Sequencing input: sorted CD4+, CD8+, or CD8+CD57+ T cells (not recorded which) from PBMCs. The V call is TRBV6-5, the J call TRBJ1-1; D is undetermined. CDR3 in amino acids: CASSYSFGTEAFF. CDR3 DNA: TGTGCCAGCAGTTACTCGTTCGGGACTGAAGCTTTCTTT.